This TCR beta chain was recovered during a study of shared clonotypes between healthy human individuals. The method was immunoSEQ multiplex PCR; TCRdb's version includes in-frame clones alone and lacks a portion of them. The profile shows over 400,000 clones, around 73% of them singletons. Study-level points and caveats: An expected dependence of interdonor clonotype sharing on sequencing depth was noted. Only blood underwent sampling, and tissue repertoires likely differ.

All participating donors were Caucasian adults from Nashville, Tennessee. Per the germline V gene, CDR1 is LNHDA and CDR2 is SQIVND (reference sequence). This CDR3 region has 11 residues. Between the trimmed V and J ends, which lost 3 bases and 9 bases, there was a span of 6 bases. This clone occurred many times. Its antigen is not known. The chain recombines TRBV19 with TRBJ2-4; D is uncertain. This sequence originates from a woman aged 40 to 50 in good health. Some clones in this sample may be carry-over from other donors' samples. Sequenced input: PBMCs. The CDR3 spells CASSIMGIQYF. The CDR3 DNA reads TGTGCCAGTAGTATCATGGGCATTCAGTACTTC.